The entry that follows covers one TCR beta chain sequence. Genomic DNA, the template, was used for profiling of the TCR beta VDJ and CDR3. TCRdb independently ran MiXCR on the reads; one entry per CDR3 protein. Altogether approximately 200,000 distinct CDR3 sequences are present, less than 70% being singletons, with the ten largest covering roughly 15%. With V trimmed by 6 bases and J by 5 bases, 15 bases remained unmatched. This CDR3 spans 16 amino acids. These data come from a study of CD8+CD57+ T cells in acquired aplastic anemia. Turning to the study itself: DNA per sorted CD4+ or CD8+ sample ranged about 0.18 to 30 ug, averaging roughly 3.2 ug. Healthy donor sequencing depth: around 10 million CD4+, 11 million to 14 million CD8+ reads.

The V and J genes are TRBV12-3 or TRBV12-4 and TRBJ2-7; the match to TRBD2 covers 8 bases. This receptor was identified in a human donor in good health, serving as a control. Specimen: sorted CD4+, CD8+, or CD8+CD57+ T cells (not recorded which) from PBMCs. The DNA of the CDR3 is TGTGCCAGCAGCTTATCTCGGGGGGCGGGGGGCAACGAGCAGTACTTC. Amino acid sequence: CASSLSRGAGGNEQYF.